The 9 T cell receptor beta chains in this list originate from one sample, sequenced in a study of OX40 agonist ivuxolimab in advanced cancers. This table comes from immunoSEQ multiplex PCR, and its TCRdb copy is limited to in-frame clones, with some not included. The sample comprises roughly 150,000 clones, roughly 94% of which are singletons, and approximately 0.32% rests with the top ten. The starting material was CD4+ or CD8+ T cells sorted from blood, obtained in a trial of the OX40 agonist ivuxolimab. All receptors derive from an adult with an advanced solid tumor such as melanoma, head and neck, liver or kidney cancer.

This clone was observed a single time. The rearrangement joins TRBV2 to TRBJ2-1; the D is unclear. The ends were cut back, 7 bases at V and 4 bases at J, with 17 bases in the middle. Germline CDR1 and CDR2: SNHLY and FYNNEI. This CDR3 has 15 residues. CDR3 coding DNA: TGTGCCAGCACCCAAAAGGTATTGCATTACAATGAGCAGTTCTTC. Translation: CASTQKVLHYNEQFF.

The chain employs TRBV25-1 and TRBJ2-5; D might be TRBD1 (6 bases). The J call is in doubt because the DNA end fits TRBJ2-7 better. The CDR3 has 14 residues. Germline V gene sequence: CDR1 MGHDK, CDR2 SYGVNS. For the CDR3, the DNA is TGTGCCACCGCGGCCGGGACAATGGCCTACGAGCAGTACTTC. Translating gives CATAAGTMAYEQYF.

The chain recombines TRBV4-2 with TRBJ2-1, with D unresolved. Germline-derived CDR1 and CDR2 are LGHNA and YNFKEQ. V was cut by 1 base and J by 9 bases, with 7 bases left in between. This CDR3 spans 12 amino acids. The CDR3: CASSQGTVEQFF. As DNA, the CDR3 is TGTGCCAGCAGCCAAGGAACGGTTGAGCAGTTCTTC.

The chain couples TRBV6-5 to TRBJ2-5, with 12 bases lining up with TRBD2. The length of the CDR3 is 13 residues. The trim removed 6 bases at V and 7 bases at J, leaving 3 bases unmatched. Per germline, CDR1 MNHEY and CDR2 SVGAGI. In DNA, the CDR3 is TGTGCCAGCAGGCTAGCGGGAGGGGGGACCCAGTACTTC. Translating gives CASRLAGGGTQYF.

This sequence joins TRBV7-2 and TRBJ2-4, with D perhaps given as TRBD1 or TRBD2 (7 bases each). The CDR3 covers 13 residues. Deletions cut 5 bases from V and 7 bases from J, with 12 bases between. In germline, CDR1 is SGHTA, CDR2 FQGNSA. CDR3 residues: CASSPQGGNIQYF. DNA of the CDR3: TGTGCCAGCAGCCCTCAGGGGGGGAACATTCAGTACTTC.

For this clone: The sample contains more than one DNA sequence encoding this CDR3. This rearrangement joins TRBV9 to TRBJ2-2; D is unclear. V lost 3 bases and J lost 4, with 10 bases in between. Looked up from germline, CDR1 is SGDLS and CDR2 is YYNGEE. CDR3 length equals 14 residues. CDR3 protein: CASSGGWGTGELFF. The CDR3 DNA is TGTGCCAGCAGCGGGGGTTGGGGCACCGGGGAGCTGTTTTTT.

CDR3 sequence (DNA): TGTGCCAGCAGTGAGGGTGCCGGTGAAAAACTGTTTTTT. It encodes CASSEGAGEKLFF. The chain carries TRBV6-4 and TRBJ1-4; D remains ambiguous. Germline V CDR1 and CDR2: MRHNA, SNTAGT. V was clipped by 3 bases and J by 7 bases, with 9 bases between them. CDR3 length: 13 amino acids.

This chain links TRBV6-5 with TRBJ1-2; 9 bases are shared with TRBD1. V was clipped by 2 bases and J by 5 bases; unmatched bases: 3. This CDR3 has 14 amino acids. The germline V gene encodes CDR1 MNHEY and CDR2 SVGAGI. CDR3 protein: CASSYRGQGYGYTF. In DNA form, the CDR3 reads TGTGCCAGCAGTTACCGGGGACAGGGTTATGGCTACACCTTC.

The chain recombines TRBV5-1 with TRBJ1-4, with 7 bases lining up with TRBD1. V shed 0 bases and J 8 bases; nucleotides not matched to a gene: 10. The CDR3 is 16 amino acids. The germline CDR1 and CDR2 sequences are SGHRS and YFSETQ. In DNA, the CDR3 is TGCGCCAGCAGCTTGGCCGGTGACAGGGCCGGGGAAAAACTGTTTTTT. Translation: CASSLAGDRAGEKLFF. Full variable domain (remainder filled in from reference TRBV5-1 and TRBJ1-4): KAGVTQTPRYLIKTRGQQVTLSCSPISGHRSVSWYQQTPGQGLQFLFEYFSETQRNKGNFPGRFSGRQFSNSRSEMNVSTLELGDSALYLCASSLAGDRAGEKLFFGSGTQLSVL.